Listed below are T cell receptor beta chains from one sample, sequenced in a study of T-cell reconstitution after alpha-beta-depleted transplantation in children. TCRdb re-called the PCR reads with MiXCR, one entry per CDR3 protein. The sample has hundreds of thousands of distinct CDR3 sequences; under 30% are singletons. Sequenced material: PBMCs, mostly from graft donor cells, taken 360 days after TCRalphabeta/CD19-depleted stem cell transplant. The receptors originated from a female patient aged 2-15 years who had a stem cell transplant for congenital amegakaryocytic thrombocytopenia, so the T cells may come from the graft donor. The CDR3 runs from the conserved cysteine through the conserved F or W. A D gene is named only where the DNA matches it firmly. The size of a clone is reported for some rows only, either as once, few or many, or as a class for expanded clones.

TRBJ2-1	many	TRBD1	TRBV11-2	CASSRTGVPYNEQFF	TGTGCCAGCAGCCGGACAGGGGTCCCCTACAATGAGCAGTTCTTC
TRBJ1-1	many	-	TRBV29-1	CSAQEGEAFF	TGCAGCGCCCAGGAGGGTGAAGCTTTCTTT
TRBJ2-7	few	TRBD2	TRBV12-3/TRBV12-4	CASRRGGGRAIYEQYF	TGTGCCAGCAGACGCGGGGGCGGGAGGGCCATCTACGAGCAGTACTTC
TRBJ2-7	few	TRBD2	TRBV20-1	CSARDRLAGGEQYF	TGCAGTGCTAGGGACAGACTAGCGGGAGGAGAGCAGTACTTC
TRBJ2-7	few	TRBD2	TRBV6-1	CASTTLAGPPYEQYF	TGTGCCAGCACCACACTAGCGGGCCCTCCCTACGAGCAGTACTTC
TRBJ1-5	few	-	TRBV15	CATSGRQLGNQPQHF	TGTGCCACCAGCGGTCGGCAGTTGGGCAATCAGCCCCAGCATTTT
TRBJ1-6	many	-	TRBV5-1	CASSSGRNSPLHF	TGCGCCAGCAGCTCGGGCCGTAATTCACCCCTCCACTTT
TRBJ2-1	-	TRBD2	TRBV12-5	CASGYSGGHNEQFF	TGTGCTAGTGGTTATAGCGGGGGCCACAATGAGCAGTTCTTC
TRBJ2-1	few	TRBD2	TRBV29-1	CSVDSRGGSYNEQFF	TGCAGCGTTGATTCGCGGGGGGGCTCCTACAATGAGCAGTTCTTC
TRBJ2-1	-	TRBD2	TRBV11-2	CASSFTSGRLVYNEQFF	TGTGCCAGCAGCTTTACTAGCGGTCGCTTGGTCTACAATGAGCAGTTCTTC
TRBJ1-5	few	-	TRBV9	CASSQGRSNQPQHF	TGTGCCAGCAGCCAGGGAAGGAGCAATCAGCCCCAGCATTTT
TRBJ2-5	-	-	TRBV29-1	CSVDSGVRETQYF	TGCAGCGTTGATTCGGGGGTCCGAGAGACCCAGTACTTC
TRBJ2-1	few	TRBD2	TRBV7-2	CASSQAGGPWSYNEQFF	TGTGCCAGCAGCCAAGCGGGGGGCCCCTGGAGCTACAATGAGCAGTTCTTC
TRBJ1-2	-	-	TRBV4-1	CASSQGLAGQSYGYTF	TGCGCCAGCAGCCAGGGTCTTGCCGGACAGAGCTATGGCTACACCTTC
TRBJ2-3	-	TRBD2	TRBV6-5	CASSYRLAGGSTDTQYF	TGTGCCAGCAGTTACCGACTAGCGGGGGGGTCCACAGATACGCAGTATTTT
TRBJ2-3	-	-	TRBV12-3/TRBV12-4	CASSDSLGTDTQYF	TGTGCCAGCAGCGACAGCCTCGGCACAGATACGCAGTATTTT
TRBJ2-3	once	-	TRBV20-1	CSAVQGNTDTQYF	TGCAGTGCCGTCCAGGGGAACACAGATACGCAGTATTTT
TRBJ2-1	few	-	TRBV29-1	CSVARLYNEQFF	TGCAGCGTTGCCCGTCTCTACAATGAGCAGTTCTTC
TRBJ1-1	few	-	TRBV7-9	CATGGLWGEAREAFF	TGTGCCACCGGGGGGCTCTGGGGGGAAGCCCGTGAAGCTTTCTTT
TRBJ2-7	-	-	TRBV20-1	CSARGPLGEQYF	TGCAGTGCTAGAGGGCCCCTCGGGGAGCAGTACTTC
TRBJ2-3	-	-	TRBV10-3	CAISSRVDTQYF	TGTGCCATCAGTTCGAGGGTAGATACGCAGTATTTT
TRBJ2-5	few	-	TRBV5-1	CASSLNRPQETQYF	TGCGCCAGCAGCTTGAACCGGCCCCAAGAGACCCAGTACTTC
TRBJ2-7	few	TRBD2	TRBV2	CASSKRRGAYEQYF	TGTGCCAGCAGCAAAAGGCGGGGGGCTTACGAGCAGTACTTC
TRBJ2-1	-	TRBD1	TRBV2	CASSVPGGSEQFF	TGTGCCAGCAGTGTGCCAGGGGGCAGTGAGCAGTTCTTC
TRBJ2-1	-	TRBD2	TRBV25-1	CASSESAGGTYNEQFF	TGTGCCAGCAGTGAGTCAGCGGGAGGGACCTACAATGAGCAGTTCTTC
TRBJ2-5	-	-	TRBV10-3	CAISEPAEETQYF	TGTGCCATCAGTGAACCGGCCGAAGAGACCCAGTACTTC
TRBJ2-5	few	TRBD2	TRBV29-1	CSVELVGLAKETQYF	TGCAGCGTTGAGTTAGTCGGACTAGCGAAAGAGACCCAGTACTTC
TRBJ2-1	few	-	TRBV6-2/TRBV6-3	CASSYLSSSYNEQFF	TGTGCCAGCAGTTATCTCTCGAGCTCCTACAATGAGCAGTTCTTC
TRBJ2-6	few	-	TRBV24-1	CATSDSPPSSGANVLTF	TGTGCCACCAGTGATTCTCCACCTAGCTCTGGGGCCAACGTCCTGACTTTC
TRBJ2-2	few	-	TRBV28	CASRTTGNTGELFF	TGTGCCAGCAGGACAACAGGGAACACCGGGGAGCTGTTTTTT
TRBJ2-5	-	-	TRBV20-1	CSARHREETQYF	TGCAGTGCTAGGCACCGCGAAGAGACCCAGTACTTC
TRBJ2-1	-	TRBD2	TRBV12-3/TRBV12-4	CASSLGSGRPYNEQFF	TGTGCCAGCAGTTTAGGAAGCGGGAGGCCTTACAATGAGCAGTTCTTC
TRBJ2-5	few	-	TRBV20-1	CSATRVETQYF	TGCAGTGCTACAAGGGTCGAGACCCAGTACTTC
TRBJ2-1	-	-	TRBV7-9	CASSRFGGLDEQFF	TGTGCCAGCAGCCGGTTTGGGGGACTGGATGAGCAGTTCTTC
TRBJ2-5	few	TRBD2	TRBV7-9	CASNHGGAVRETQYF	TGTGCCAGCAACCACGGGGGGGCCGTCCGAGAGACCCAGTACTTC
TRBJ1-1	many	-	TRBV12-3/TRBV12-4	CASSSGHSEAFF	TGTGCCAGCAGTTCCGGACACAGTGAAGCTTTCTTT
TRBJ2-1	few	TRBD2	TRBV20-1	CSARSVGGSSYNEQFF	TGCAGTGCTAGAAGCGTAGGCGGGAGCTCCTACAATGAGCAGTTCTTC
TRBJ1-2	-	-	TRBV3-1	CASSQGSQGWNYGYTF	TGTGCCAGCAGCCAAGGCTCTCAGGGGTGGAACTATGGCTACACCTTC
TRBJ2-5	many	-	TRBV29-1	CSVAWETQYF	TGCAGCGTTGCCTGGGAGACCCAGTACTTC
TRBJ2-3	-	-	TRBV27	CASSKWGTTSTDTQYF	TGTGCCAGCAGCAAATGGGGGACGACTAGCACAGATACGCAGTATTTT
TRBJ2-5	-	TRBD2	TRBV3-1	CASSQVLAGVGRQETQYF	TGTGCCAGCAGCCAAGTGTTAGCGGGAGTAGGGAGGCAAGAGACCCAGTACTTC
TRBJ1-1	many	-	TRBV12-3/TRBV12-4	CASSFGLNMNTEAFF	TGTGCCAGCAGTTTTGGACTGAACATGAACACTGAAGCTTTCTTT
TRBJ2-2	-	-	TRBV6-5	CASSYSGLTTGELFF	TGTGCCAGCAGTTACTCGGGACTTACCACCGGGGAGCTGTTTTTT
TRBJ2-3	-	-	TRBV6-5	CASSYRLNTDTQYF	TGTGCCAGCAGTTATCGGCTGAACACAGATACGCAGTATTTT
TRBJ2-7	few	TRBD2	TRBV4-1	CASSQVDGRLVEQYF	TGCGCCAGCAGCCAAGTCGACGGGAGGCTCGTCGAGCAGTACTTC
TRBJ2-5	few	-	TRBV29-1	CSVGGQPGWETQYF	TGCAGCGTGGGCGGACAGCCTGGTTGGGAGACCCAGTACTTC
TRBJ2-7	few	-	TRBV4-1	CASSQRDSSYEQYF	TGCGCCAGCAGCCAGCGGGACAGCTCCTACGAGCAGTACTTC
TRBJ1-1	few	TRBD1	TRBV11-2	CASSLGQGLTEAFF	TGTGCCAGCAGCTTGGGACAGGGCCTCACTGAAGCTTTCTTT
TRBJ1-5	-	-	TRBV10-3	CAISESSTLSSNQPQHF	TGTGCCATCAGTGAGTCTTCGACACTGTCTAGCAATCAGCCCCAGCATTTT
TRBJ2-1	few	TRBD2	TRBV4-3	CASSQGLADYNEQFF	TGCGCCAGCAGCCAAGGACTAGCAGATTACAATGAGCAGTTCTTC
TRBJ2-7	few	-	TRBV7-6	CASSPGSYRYEQYF	TGTGCCAGCAGCCCAGGGTCCTATCGGTACGAGCAGTACTTC
TRBJ1-2	-	-	TRBV29-1	CSAKGGDSAGYTF	TGCAGCGCCAAAGGGGGGGACTCTGCTGGCTACACCTTC
TRBJ2-6	-	-	TRBV20-1	CSAEAGILRSGANVLTF	TGCAGTGCCGAGGCGGGAATTTTGCGCTCTGGGGCCAACGTCCTGACTTTC